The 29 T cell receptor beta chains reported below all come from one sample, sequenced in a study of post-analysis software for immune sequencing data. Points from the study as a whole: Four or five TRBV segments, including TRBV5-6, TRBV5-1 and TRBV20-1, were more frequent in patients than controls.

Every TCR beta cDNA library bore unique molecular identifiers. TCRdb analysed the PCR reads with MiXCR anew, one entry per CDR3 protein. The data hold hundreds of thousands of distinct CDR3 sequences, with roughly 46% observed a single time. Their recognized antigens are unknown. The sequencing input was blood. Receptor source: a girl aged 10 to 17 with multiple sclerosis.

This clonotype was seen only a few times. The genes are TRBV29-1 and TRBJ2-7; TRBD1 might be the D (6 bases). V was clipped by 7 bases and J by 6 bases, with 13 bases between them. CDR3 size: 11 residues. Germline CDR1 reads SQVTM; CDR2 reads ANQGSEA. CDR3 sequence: CSAGQLSEQYF. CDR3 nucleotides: TGCAGCGCCGGACAGTTAAGCGAGCAGTACTTC.

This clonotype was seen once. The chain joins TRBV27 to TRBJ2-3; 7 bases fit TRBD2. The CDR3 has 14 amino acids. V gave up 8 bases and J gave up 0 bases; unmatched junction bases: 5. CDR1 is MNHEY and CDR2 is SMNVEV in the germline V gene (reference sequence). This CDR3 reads CASGGELSTDTQYF. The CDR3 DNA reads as TGTGCCAGCGGGGGGGAGCTGAGCACAGATACGCAGTATTTT.

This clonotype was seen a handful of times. CDR3 sequence (DNA): TGCAGTGCTACCGCTCCCCTGAACGAGCAGTACTTC. Amino acid sequence: CSATAPLNEQYF. The genes are TRBV20-1 and TRBJ2-5; unclear D gene. Matching the DNA end better, TRBJ2-7 makes the J call doubtful. CDR1 and CDR2 (germline): DFQATT, SNEGSKA (reference sequence). The CDR3 length is 12 residues.

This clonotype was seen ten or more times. CDR3 sequence: CSAGGLAKNIQYF. For the CDR3, the DNA is TGCAGTGCCGGGGGACTAGCCAAAAACATTCAGTACTTC. The chain combines TRBV20-1 with TRBJ2-4, with D maybe TRBD2 (6 bases). V was shortened by 6 bases and J by 0 bases, with 9 bases between the two germline ends. Per the germline V gene, CDR1 is DFQATT and CDR2 is SNEGSKA (reference sequence). This CDR3 region has 13 residues.

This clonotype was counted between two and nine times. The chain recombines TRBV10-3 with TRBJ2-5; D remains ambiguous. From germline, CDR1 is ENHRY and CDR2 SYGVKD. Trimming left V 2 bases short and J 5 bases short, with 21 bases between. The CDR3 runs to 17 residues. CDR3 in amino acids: CAISEGSWAQLGETQYF. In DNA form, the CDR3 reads TGTGCCATCAGTGAGGGTAGTTGGGCCCAGCTCGGGGAGACCCAGTACTTC.

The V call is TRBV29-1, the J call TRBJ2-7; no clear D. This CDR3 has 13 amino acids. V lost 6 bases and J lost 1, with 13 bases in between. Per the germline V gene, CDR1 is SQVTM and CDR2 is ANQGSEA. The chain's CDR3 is CSVRTVESYEQYF. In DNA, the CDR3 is TGCAGCGTGAGGACGGTGGAGTCCTACGAGCAGTACTTC.

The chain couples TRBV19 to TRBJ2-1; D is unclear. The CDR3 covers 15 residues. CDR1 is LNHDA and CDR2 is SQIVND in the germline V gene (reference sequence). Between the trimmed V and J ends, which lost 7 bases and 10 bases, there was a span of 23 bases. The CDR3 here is CASKVLTGPSSEQFF. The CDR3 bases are TGTGCCAGTAAGGTATTGACGGGCCCTTCATCCGAGCAGTTCTTC.

CDR3 residues: CASSSTPTFTDTQYF. CDR3 bases: TGTGCCAGCAGCTCGACTCCCACCTTCACAGATACGCAGTATTTT. The J gene is TRBJ2-3, the V gene TRBV7-6; no definite D call. The CDR3 is 15 residues long. Per the germline V gene, CDR1 is SGHVS and CDR2 is FNYEAQ. Trimming removed 4 bases from V and 2 bases from J, with 13 bases in between.

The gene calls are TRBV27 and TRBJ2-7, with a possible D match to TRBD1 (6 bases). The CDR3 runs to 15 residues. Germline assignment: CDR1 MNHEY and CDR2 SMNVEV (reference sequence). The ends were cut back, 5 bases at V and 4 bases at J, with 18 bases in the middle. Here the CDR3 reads CASSRPGTRDYEQYF. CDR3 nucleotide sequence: TGTGCCAGCAGTCGACCCGGGACACGAGATTACGAGCAGTACTTC.

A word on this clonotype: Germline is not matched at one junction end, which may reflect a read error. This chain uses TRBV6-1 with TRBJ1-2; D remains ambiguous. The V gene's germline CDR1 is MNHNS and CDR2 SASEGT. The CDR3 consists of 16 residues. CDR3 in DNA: TGTGCCAGCAGTGAAGCCCTCACCGTAGGGTCCTATGGCTTCACCTTC. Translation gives CASSEALTVGSYGFTF.

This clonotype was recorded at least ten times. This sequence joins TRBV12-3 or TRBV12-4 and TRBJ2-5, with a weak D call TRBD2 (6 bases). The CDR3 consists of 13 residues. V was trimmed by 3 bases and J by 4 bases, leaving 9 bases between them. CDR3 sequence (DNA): TGTGCCAGCAGTTTCACTAGCTCAGAGACCCAGTACTTC. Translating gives CASSFTSSETQYF.

The CDR3 reads CASSLAGFSSPETQYF. The CDR3 DNA follows: TGTGCCAGCAGTTTGGCGGGATTCTCGTCGCCGGAGACCCAGTACTTC. The chain employs TRBV12-3 or TRBV12-4 and TRBJ2-5, with D tentatively TRBD2 (6 bases). Deletions cut 3 bases from V and 5 bases from J, with 19 bases between. This CDR3 has 16 amino acids.

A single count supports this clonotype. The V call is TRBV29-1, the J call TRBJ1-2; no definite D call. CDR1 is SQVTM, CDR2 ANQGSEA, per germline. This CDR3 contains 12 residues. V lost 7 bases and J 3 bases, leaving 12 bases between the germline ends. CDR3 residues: CSAPGPYYGYTF. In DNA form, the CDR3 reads TGCAGCGCCCCCGGGCCATACTATGGCTACACCTTC.

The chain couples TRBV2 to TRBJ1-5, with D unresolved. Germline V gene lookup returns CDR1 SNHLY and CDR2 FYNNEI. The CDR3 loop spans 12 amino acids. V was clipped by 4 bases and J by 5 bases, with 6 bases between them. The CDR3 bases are TGTGCCAGCAGTGGATTTGATCAGCCCCAGCATTTT. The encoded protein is CASSGFDQPQHF.

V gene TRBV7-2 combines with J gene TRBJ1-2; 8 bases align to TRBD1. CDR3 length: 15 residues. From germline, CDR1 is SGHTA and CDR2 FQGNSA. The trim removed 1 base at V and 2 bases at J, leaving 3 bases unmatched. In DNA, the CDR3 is TGTGCCAGCAGCTTAGTCAGGGGGCCAAACTATGGCTACACCTTC. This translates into CASSLVRGPNYGYTF.

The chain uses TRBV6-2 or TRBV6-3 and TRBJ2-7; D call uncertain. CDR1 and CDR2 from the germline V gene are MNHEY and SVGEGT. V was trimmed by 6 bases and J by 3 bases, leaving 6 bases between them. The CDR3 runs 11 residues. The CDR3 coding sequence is TGTGCCAGCAGCGGTCTCTACGAGCAGTACTTC. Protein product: CASSGLYEQYF.

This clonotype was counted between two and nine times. The CDR3 bases are TGTGCCAGCGGTATCGACTACACAGATACGCAGTATTTT. This sequence encodes CASGIDYTDTQYF. The chain employs TRBV6-6 and TRBJ2-3; possibly TRBD2 for D (5 bases). The germline CDR1 and CDR2 sequences are MNHNY and SVGAGI (reference sequence). This CDR3 contains 13 residues. Trimming took 8 bases from V and 2 from J, leaving 11 bases between them.

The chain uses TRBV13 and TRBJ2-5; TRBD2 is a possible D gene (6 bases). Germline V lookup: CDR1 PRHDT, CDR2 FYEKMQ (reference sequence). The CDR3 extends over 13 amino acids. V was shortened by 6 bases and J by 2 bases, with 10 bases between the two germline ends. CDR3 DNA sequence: TGTGCCAGCAGTGAGGAGGGGCAAGAGACCCAGTACTTC. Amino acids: CASSEEGQETQYF.

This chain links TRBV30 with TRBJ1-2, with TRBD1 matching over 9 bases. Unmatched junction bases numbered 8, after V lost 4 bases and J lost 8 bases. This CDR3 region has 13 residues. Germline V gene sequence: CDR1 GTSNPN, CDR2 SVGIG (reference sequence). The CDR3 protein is CAWMDRGAGGYTF. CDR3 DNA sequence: TGTGCCTGGATGGACAGGGGAGCAGGAGGCTACACCTTC.

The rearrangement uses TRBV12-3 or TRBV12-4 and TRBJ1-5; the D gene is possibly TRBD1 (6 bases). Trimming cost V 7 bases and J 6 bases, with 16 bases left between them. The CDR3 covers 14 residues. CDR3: CASTIQGLTQPQHF. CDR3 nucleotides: TGTGCCAGCACCATACAGGGACTCACTCAGCCCCAGCATTTT.

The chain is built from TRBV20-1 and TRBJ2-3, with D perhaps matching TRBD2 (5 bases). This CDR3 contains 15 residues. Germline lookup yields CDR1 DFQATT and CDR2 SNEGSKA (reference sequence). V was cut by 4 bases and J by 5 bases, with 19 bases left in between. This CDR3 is CSATQWPLGEDTQYF. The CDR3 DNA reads TGCAGTGCTACTCAATGGCCCCTCGGGGAAGATACGCAGTATTTT.

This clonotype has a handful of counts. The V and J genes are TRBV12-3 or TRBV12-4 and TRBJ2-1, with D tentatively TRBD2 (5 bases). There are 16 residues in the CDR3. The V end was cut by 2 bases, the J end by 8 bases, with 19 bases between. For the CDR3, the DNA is TGTGCCAGCAGTTTAATCGGGATCCCCCCCGTAGATGAGCAGTTCTTC. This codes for CASSLIGIPPVDEQFF.

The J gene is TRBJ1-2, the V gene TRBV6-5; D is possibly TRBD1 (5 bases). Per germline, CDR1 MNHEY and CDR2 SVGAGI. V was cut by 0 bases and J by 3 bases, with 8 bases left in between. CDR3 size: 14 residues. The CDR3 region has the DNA TGTGCCAGCAGTTACTCTGACAGCTACTATGGCTACACCTTC. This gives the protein CASSYSDSYYGYTF.

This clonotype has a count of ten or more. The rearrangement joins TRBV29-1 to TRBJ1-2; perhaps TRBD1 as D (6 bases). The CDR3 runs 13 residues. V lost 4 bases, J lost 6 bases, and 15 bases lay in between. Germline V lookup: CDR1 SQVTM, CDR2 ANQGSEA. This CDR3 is CSVVSQGSHGYTF. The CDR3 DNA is TGCAGCGTTGTCTCCCAGGGGAGCCATGGCTACACCTTC.

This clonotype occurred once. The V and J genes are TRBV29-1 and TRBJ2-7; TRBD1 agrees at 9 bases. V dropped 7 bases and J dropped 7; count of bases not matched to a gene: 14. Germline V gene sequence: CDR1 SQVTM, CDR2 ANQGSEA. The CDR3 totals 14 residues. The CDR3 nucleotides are TGCAGCGCGGGCCGGGACAGGGTATTCAGTGAGCAGTACTTC. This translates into CSAGRDRVFSEQYF.

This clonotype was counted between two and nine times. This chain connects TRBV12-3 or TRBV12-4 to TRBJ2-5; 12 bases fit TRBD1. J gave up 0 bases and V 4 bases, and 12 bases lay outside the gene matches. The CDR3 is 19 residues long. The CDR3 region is CASSSLGGQGARNQETQYF. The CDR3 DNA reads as TGTGCCAGCAGTTCACTCGGGGGACAGGGGGCGCGTAACCAAGAGACCCAGTACTTC.

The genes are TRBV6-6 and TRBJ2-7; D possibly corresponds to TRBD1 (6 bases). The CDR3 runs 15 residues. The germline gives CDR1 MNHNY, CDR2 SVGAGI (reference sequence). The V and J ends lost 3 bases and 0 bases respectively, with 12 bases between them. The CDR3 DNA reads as TGTGCCAGCAGTTATGATACAGGGACCTCCTACGAGCAGTACTTC. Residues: CASSYDTGTSYEQYF.

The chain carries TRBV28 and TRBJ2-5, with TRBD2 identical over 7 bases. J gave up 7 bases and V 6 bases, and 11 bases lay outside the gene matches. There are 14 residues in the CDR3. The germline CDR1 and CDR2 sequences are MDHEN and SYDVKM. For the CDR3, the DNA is TGTGCCAGCAGGCTAGCGGTACCCCGGGGGACCCAGTACTTC. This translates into CASRLAVPRGTQYF.

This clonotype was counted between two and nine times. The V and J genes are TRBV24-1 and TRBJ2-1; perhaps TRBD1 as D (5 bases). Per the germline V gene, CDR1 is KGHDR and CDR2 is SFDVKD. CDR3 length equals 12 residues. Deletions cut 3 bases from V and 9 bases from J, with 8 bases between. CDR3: CATSDTDTEQFF. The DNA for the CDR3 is TGTGCCACCAGTGATACGGACACTGAGCAGTTCTTC.